Listed here is a single TCR beta chain. The data were obtained in a study of blood T cell repertoires in COVID-19. Study-wide context: Sites in the United States, Italy and Spain provided acute and convalescent COVID-19 samples. The analysed material was cDNA or gDNA that came from T cells, B-cell-depleted T cells, or PBMCs.

In the original processing: Nucleated cell number was recorded as an estimate derived from reference gene primer amplification. Generated by immunoSEQ multiplex PCR, the TCRdb table keeps only in-frame clones and is missing some. The V and J calls and clone size are taken from that table; D and trimming were inferred from the DNA. This table has approximately 110,000 clones, approximately 76% appearing once. This CDR3 has 14 amino acids. The germline gives CDR1 MGHRA, CDR2 YSYEKL. V dropped 3 bases and J dropped 1 base, with 9 bases sitting between them. The chain is built from TRBV4-1 and TRBJ1-1; TRBD1 is a possible D gene (5 bases). The specimen was peripheral blood. This TCR derives from a woman in her 70s with acute or convalescent COVID-19. The DNA of the CDR3 is TGCGCCAGCAGCCAGATCGACAGGAACACTGAAGCTTTCTTT. Translating it yields CASSQIDRNTEAFF.